The sequence of this T cell receptor (beta chain) was determined in a study of T cell repertoires in cytomegalovirus infection. Study in general: Both CMV infection and a matching HLA type were indicated by public TCR beta signatures.

TCRdb called the reads again in MiXCR, with one record for every CDR3 protein. The sample has some 440,000 distinct CDR3 sequences; 30% to 40% are singletons. Study outcomes and limitations: There were HLA-C-restricted CMV-specific TCR beta clonotypes dominating the ex vivo response. There were carriers of CMV plus the relevant HLA, and cumulative public TCR beta family frequency identified them.

This clonotype came up many times. Its antigen is as yet unknown. The CDR3 totals 13 residues. The V gene lost 3 bases and the J gene lost 4 bases, with 10 bases spanning the gap. CDR1 and CDR2 from the germline V gene are SGHTA and FQGNSA. The V gene is TRBV7-2, the J gene TRBJ2-7; D remains ambiguous. Sequencing was done on a sample of PBMCs. The receptor was derived from a human donor in good health (CMV status not recorded). Some clones in this sample may be carry-over from other donors' samples. The CDR3 DNA is TGTGCCAGCAGCTTTTACATCGATTACGAGCAGTACTTC. Its translation is CASSFYIDYEQYF.